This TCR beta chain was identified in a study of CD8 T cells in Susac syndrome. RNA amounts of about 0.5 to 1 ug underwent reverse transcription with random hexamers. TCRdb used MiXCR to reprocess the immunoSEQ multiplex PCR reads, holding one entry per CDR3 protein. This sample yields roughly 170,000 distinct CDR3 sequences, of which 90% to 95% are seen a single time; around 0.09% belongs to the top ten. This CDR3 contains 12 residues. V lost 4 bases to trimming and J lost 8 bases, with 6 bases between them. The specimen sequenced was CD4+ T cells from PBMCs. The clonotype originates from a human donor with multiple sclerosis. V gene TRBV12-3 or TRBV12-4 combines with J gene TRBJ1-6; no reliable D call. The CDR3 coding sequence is TGTGCCAGCAGTTCGTCTTATTCACCCCTCCACTTT. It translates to CASSSSYSPLHF.